This is a list of T cell receptor beta chains from one sample in a study of blood T cell repertoires in COVID-19. Profiling relied on immunoSEQ multiplex PCR, and the TCRdb table lists in-frame clones only, not all of them. The table shows about 140,000 clones, with approximately 83% occurring only once. The sample was peripheral blood. Receptors were obtained from an older woman with acute or convalescent COVID-19. CDR3s include the opening cysteine and the closing phenylalanine or tryptophan. D genes are given only for firm matches. Clone size is given for some rows only: seen once, a few or many times, or a class if the clone is expanded.

d_gene,v_gene,abundance,j_gene,CDR3aa,CDR3nt
-,TRBV3-1/TRBV3-2,-,TRBJ2-2,CASSQDSRVEGGELFF,TGTGCCAGCAGCCAAGATAGTAGGGTTGAGGGCGGGGAGCTGTTTTTT
TRBD1,TRBV5-1,once,TRBJ1-1,CASSLGTGRTSEAFF,TGCGCCAGCAGCTTGGGGACAGGTCGGACCTCTGAAGCTTTCTTT
-,TRBV6-4,-,TRBJ1-1,CASKREPTLNTEAFF,TGTGCCAGCAAGCGGGAGCCGACACTGAACACTGAAGCTTTCTTT
TRBD2,TRBV11-2,-,TRBJ2-7,CASSLSGLATYEQYF,TGTGCCAGCAGCTTATCGGGACTAGCGACATACGAGCAGTACTTC
TRBD2,TRBV5-1,-,TRBJ2-2,CASSPGGPTGELFF,TGCGCCAGCAGCCCGGGAGGGCCCACCGGGGAGCTGTTTTTT
TRBD1,TRBV5-1,-,TRBJ2-7,CASSWGQGHLFEQYF,TGCGCCAGCAGCTGGGGACAGGGCCATCTATTCGAGCAGTACTTC
-,TRBV9,-,TRBJ2-7,CASSAPDSYEQYF,TGTGCCAGCAGCGCCCCAGACAGCTACGAGCAGTACTTC
-,TRBV7-3,-,TRBJ2-3,CASSPTLGTQYF,TGTGCCAGCAGCCCAACTCTCGGTACGCAGTATTTT
TRBD2,TRBV19,few,TRBJ2-1,CASSIIAGGFDEQFF,TGTGCCAGTAGTATAATAGCGGGAGGTTTTGATGAGCAGTTCTTC
TRBD1,TRBV5-1,-,TRBJ2-7,CASRRGQSYEQYF,TGCGCCAGCAGAAGGGGACAGAGCTACGAGCAGTACTTC
TRBD1,TRBV4-1,-,TRBJ1-1,CASSQEFRDRGWGSEAFF,TGCGCCAGCAGCCAAGAGTTCCGGGACAGGGGATGGGGGTCGGAAGCTTTCTTT
-,TRBV6-5,-,TRBJ1-2,CASHRERYGYTF,TGTGCCAGCCACAGGGAACGGTATGGCTACACCTTC
TRBD1,TRBV28,-,TRBJ1-2,CASSARDSGYTF,TGTGCCAGCAGTGCCCGGGACAGCGGCTACACCTTC
TRBD1,TRBV28,-,TRBJ1-1,CASRTGGEPEAFF,TGTGCCAGCAGGACAGGGGGCGAGCCTGAAGCTTTCTTT
TRBD2,TRBV9,-,TRBJ2-3,CASSVAPTSGTTDTQYF,TGTGCCAGCAGCGTAGCTCCCACTAGCGGGACGACAGATACGCAGTATTTT
-,TRBV4-2,once,TRBJ1-1,CASSGWDTEAFF,TGTGCCAGCAGCGGATGGGACACCGAAGCTTTCTTT
TRBD2,TRBV11-3,-,TRBJ2-1,CASSTWGAGGSYNEQFF,TGTGCCAGCAGCACCTGGGGAGCGGGAGGTAGTTACAATGAGCAGTTCTTC
TRBD1,TRBV10-3,-,TRBJ1-5,CAISEDRVDSNQPQHF,TGTGCCATCAGTGAGGACAGGGTGGATAGCAATCAGCCCCAGCATTTT
-,TRBV7-9,-,TRBJ2-5,CASRFARMETQYF,TGTGCCAGCAGGTTCGCGCGGATGGAGACCCAGTACTTC
TRBD1,TRBV27,once,TRBJ2-7,CASSPGTGPVYEQYF,TGTGCCAGCAGTCCCGGGACAGGGCCGGTCTACGAGCAGTACTTC
-,TRBV19,few,TRBJ1-4,CASSIFSGGRINEKLFF,TGTGCCAGTAGTATCTTCTCGGGGGGACGGATTAATGAAAAACTGTTTTTT
TRBD1,TRBV11-2,-,TRBJ1-1,CASSPGGTVGLNTEAFF,TGTGCCAGCAGCCCCGGTGGGACAGTGGGTCTGAACACTGAAGCTTTCTTT
TRBD2,TRBV24-1,few,TRBJ2-1,CATSDALAGGYNEQFF,TGTGCCACCAGTGATGCACTAGCGGGAGGCTACAATGAGCAGTTCTTC
-,TRBV5-1,once,TRBJ2-1,CASTLIATSYNEQFF,TGCGCCAGCACCCTAATAGCGACTAGTTACAATGAGCAGTTCTTC
-,TRBV12-5,-,TRBJ1-1,CASGLEMRAGGEAFF,TGTGCTAGTGGTTTGGAAATGAGGGCAGGAGGTGAAGCTTTCTTT
TRBD2,TRBV20-1,-,TRBJ2-2,CSASGAGGFTGELFF,TGCAGTGCTAGTGGGGCGGGAGGGTTTACCGGGGAGCTGTTTTTT
TRBD1,TRBV6-5,-,TRBJ1-2,CASSDRGDGYTF,TGTGCCAGCTCGGACAGGGGGGATGGCTACACCTTC
-,TRBV5-1,-,TRBJ2-5,CASSLDRVETQYF,TGCGCCAGCAGCTTGGACAGGGTTGAGACCCAGTACTTC
-,TRBV30,-,TRBJ1-5,CAWARGGQPQHF,TGTGCCTGGGCTAGGGGGGGGCAGCCCCAGCATTTT
-,TRBV2,-,TRBJ1-1,CASSKRTANTEAFF,TGTGCCAGCAGCAAAAGGACAGCGAACACTGAAGCTTTCTTT
-,TRBV6-5,-,TRBJ1-1,CASSPGHSRAVAFF,TGTGCCAGCAGCCCGGGACACTCCAGGGCGGTGGCTTTCTTT
-,TRBV9,-,TRBJ1-2,CASSVDGGNYGYTF,TGTGCCAGCAGCGTTGATGGCGGAAACTATGGCTACACCTTC
-,TRBV11-3,-,TRBJ1-6,CASSLGGTTSSPLHF,TGTGCCAGCAGCTTAGGTGGGACAACAAGTTCACCCCTCCACTTT
-,TRBV30,-,TRBJ2-1,CAWSVRWAEQFF,TGTGCCTGGAGTGTACGGTGGGCAGAGCAGTTCTTC
TRBD2,TRBV19,-,TRBJ2-5,CASSIVSSGGPSQETQYF,TGTGCCAGTAGTATAGTCTCCAGCGGGGGGCCTTCTCAAGAGACCCAGTACTTC
TRBD1,TRBV11-2,-,TRBJ2-7,CASRPLTGGVEQYF,TGTGCCAGCAGACCTCTGACAGGGGGCGTCGAGCAGTACTTC
TRBD2,TRBV4-2,-,TRBJ2-1,CASSQEWRLAGYNEQFF,TGTGCCAGCAGCCAAGAATGGAGGCTAGCGGGTTACAATGAGCAGTTCTTC
TRBD1,TRBV3-1/TRBV3-2,-,TRBJ1-5,CASRKGQGINQPQHF,TGTGCCAGCAGGAAAGGACAGGGGATAAATCAGCCCCAGCATTTT
-,TRBV6-6,-,TRBJ1-4,CASSYSSGREKLFF,TGTGCCAGCAGTTACTCGTCAGGGAGGGAAAAACTGTTTTTT
-,TRBV7-3,once,TRBJ2-7,CASSLQQGHSYEQYF,TGTGCCAGCAGCTTACAACAGGGTCACTCCTACGAGCAGTACTTC
-,TRBV30,-,TRBJ1-1,CAWSPTFRLNTEAFF,TGTGCCTGGAGTCCGACTTTCCGTTTGAACACTGAAGCTTTCTTT
-,TRBV6-5,-,TRBJ2-5,CASRPTGLTAQYF,TGTGCCAGCAGACCTACAGGGCTGACGGCCCAGTACTTC
TRBD2,TRBV5-6,-,TRBJ2-7,CASSPRTSGRYEQYF,TGTGCCAGCAGCCCACGGACTAGCGGGAGATACGAGCAGTACTTC
TRBD2,TRBV11-2,-,TRBJ2-7,CASSSQGSSGSEQYF,TGTGCCAGCAGCTCCCAGGGCTCTAGCGGGAGCGAGCAGTACTTC
-,TRBV7-3,once,TRBJ1-2,CASSSQGSNYGYTF,TGTGCCAGCAGCTCACAGGGAAGCAACTATGGCTACACCTTC
TRBD1,TRBV24-1,-,TRBJ1-2,CATSDQTGDVGYTF,TGTGCCACCAGTGATCAGACAGGGGATGTTGGCTACACCTTC
-,TRBV27,-,TRBJ2-7,CASSPRGTLSYEQYF,TGTGCCAGCAGTCCACGCGGGACCCTCTCCTACGAGCAGTACTTC
TRBD2,TRBV27,-,TRBJ2-2,CASSFRPSGGNTGELFF,TGTGCCAGCAGTTTTAGGCCTAGCGGAGGGAACACCGGGGAGCTGTTTTTT